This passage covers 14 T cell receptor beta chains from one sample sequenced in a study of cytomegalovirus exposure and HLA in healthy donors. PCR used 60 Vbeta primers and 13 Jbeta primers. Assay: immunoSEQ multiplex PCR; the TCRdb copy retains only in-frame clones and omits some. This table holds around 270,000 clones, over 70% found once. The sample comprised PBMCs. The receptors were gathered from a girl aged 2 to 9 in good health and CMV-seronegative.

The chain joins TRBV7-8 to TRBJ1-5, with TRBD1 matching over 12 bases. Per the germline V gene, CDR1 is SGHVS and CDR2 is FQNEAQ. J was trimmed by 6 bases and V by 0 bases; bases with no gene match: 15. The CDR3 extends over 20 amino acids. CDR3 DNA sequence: TGTGCCAGCAGCTTAGCACCGGGACAGGGGGCCCCGGTTTTGGTTCAGCCCCAGCATTTT. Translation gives CASSLAPGQGAPVLVQPQHF. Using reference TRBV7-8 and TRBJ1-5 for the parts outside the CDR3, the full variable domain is GAGVSQSPRYKVAKRGQDVALRCDPISGHVSLFWYQQALGQGPEFLTYFQNEAQLDKSGLPSDRFFAERPEGSVSTLKIQRTQQEDSAVYLCASSLAPGQGAPVLVQPQHFGDGTRLSIL.

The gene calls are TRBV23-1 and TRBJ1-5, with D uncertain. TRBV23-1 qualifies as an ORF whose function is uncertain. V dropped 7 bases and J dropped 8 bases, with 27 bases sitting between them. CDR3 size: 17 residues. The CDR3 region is CASTPLIGVLGEEPQHF. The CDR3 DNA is TGCGCCAGCACCCCTCTTATCGGAGTGCTTGGTGAAGAGCCCCAGCATTTT.

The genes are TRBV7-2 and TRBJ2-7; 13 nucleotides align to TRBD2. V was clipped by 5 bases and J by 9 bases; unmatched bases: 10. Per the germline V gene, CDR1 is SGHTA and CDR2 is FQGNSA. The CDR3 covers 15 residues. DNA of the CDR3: TGTGCCAGCAGCGAACCGGGACTAGCGGGACACCGGCAGTACTTC. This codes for CASSEPGLAGHRQYF.

The CDR3 nucleotides read TGTGCCAGCAGTTTATCCACGTCCGACAGAAACAAAGCTTTCTTT. Translation: CASSLSTSDRNKAFF. The rearrangement joins TRBV27 to TRBJ1-1, with D perhaps TRBD1 (5 bases). V was clipped by 0 bases and J by 9 bases, with 17 bases between them. The V gene's germline CDR1 is MNHEY and CDR2 SMNVEV (reference sequence). There are 15 residues in the CDR3.

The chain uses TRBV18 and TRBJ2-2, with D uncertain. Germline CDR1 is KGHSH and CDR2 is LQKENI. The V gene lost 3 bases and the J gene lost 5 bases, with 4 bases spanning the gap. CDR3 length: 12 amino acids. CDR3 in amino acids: CASSPPTGELFF. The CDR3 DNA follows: TGTGCCAGCTCACCCCCGACCGGGGAGCTGTTTTTT.

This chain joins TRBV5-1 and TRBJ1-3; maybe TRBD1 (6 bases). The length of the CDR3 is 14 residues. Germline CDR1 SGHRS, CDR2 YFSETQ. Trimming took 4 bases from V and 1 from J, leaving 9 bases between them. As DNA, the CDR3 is TGCGCCAGCAGCGCCAGGGGATCTGGAAACACCATATATTTT. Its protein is CASSARGSGNTIYF.

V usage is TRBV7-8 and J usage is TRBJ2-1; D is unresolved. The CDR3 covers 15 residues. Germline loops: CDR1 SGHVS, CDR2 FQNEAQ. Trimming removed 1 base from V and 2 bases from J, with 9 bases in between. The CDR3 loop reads CASSLGTVTYNEQFF. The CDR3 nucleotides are TGTGCCAGCAGCTTAGGTACAGTTACCTACAATGAGCAGTTCTTC. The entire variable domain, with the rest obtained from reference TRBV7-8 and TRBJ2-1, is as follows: GAGVSQSPRYKVAKRGQDVALRCDPISGHVSLFWYQQALGQGPEFLTYFQNEAQLDKSGLPSDRFFAERPEGSVSTLKIQRTQQEDSAVYLCASSLGTVTYNEQFFGPGTRLTVL.

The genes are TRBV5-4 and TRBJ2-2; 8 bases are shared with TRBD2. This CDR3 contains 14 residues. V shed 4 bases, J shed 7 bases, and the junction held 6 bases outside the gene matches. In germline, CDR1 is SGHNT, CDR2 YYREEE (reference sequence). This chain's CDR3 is CASSRTSTNGELFF. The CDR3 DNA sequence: TGTGCCAGCAGCCGGACTAGCACCAACGGGGAGCTGTTTTTT. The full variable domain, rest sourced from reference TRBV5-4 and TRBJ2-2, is ETGVTQSPTHLIKTRGQQVTLRCSSQSGHNTVSWYQQALGQGPQFIFQYYREEENGRGNFPPRFSGLQFPNYSSELNVNALELDDSALYLCASSRTSTNGELFFGEGSRLTVL.

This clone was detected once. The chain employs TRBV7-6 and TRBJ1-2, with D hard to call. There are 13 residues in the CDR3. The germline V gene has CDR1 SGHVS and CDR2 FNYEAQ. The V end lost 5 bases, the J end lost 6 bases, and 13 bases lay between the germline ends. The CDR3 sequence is CASSPRAFNGYTF. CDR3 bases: TGTGCCAGCAGCCCGAGGGCCTTTAATGGCTACACCTTC.

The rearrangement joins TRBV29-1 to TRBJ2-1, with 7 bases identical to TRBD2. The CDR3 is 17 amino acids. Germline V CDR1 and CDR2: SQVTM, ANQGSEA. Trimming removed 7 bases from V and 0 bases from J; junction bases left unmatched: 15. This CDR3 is CSAAGLEGGGSYNEQFF. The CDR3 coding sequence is TGCAGCGCCGCCGGACTAGAGGGCGGGGGCTCCTACAATGAGCAGTTCTTC.

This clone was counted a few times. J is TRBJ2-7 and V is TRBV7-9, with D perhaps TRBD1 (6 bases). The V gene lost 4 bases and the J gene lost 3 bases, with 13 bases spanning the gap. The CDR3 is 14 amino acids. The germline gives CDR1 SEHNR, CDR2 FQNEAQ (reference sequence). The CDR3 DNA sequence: TGTGCCAGCAGCTCGGGCCAGGGGTACTACGAGCAGTACTTC. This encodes CASSSGQGYYEQYF.

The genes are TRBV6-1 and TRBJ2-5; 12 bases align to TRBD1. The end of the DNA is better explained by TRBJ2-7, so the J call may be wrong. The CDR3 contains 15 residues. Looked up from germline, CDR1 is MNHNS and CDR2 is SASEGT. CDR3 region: CASTTGTGGIYEQYF. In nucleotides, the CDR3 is TGTGCCAGCACCACAGGGACAGGGGGCATCTACGAGCAGTACTTC.

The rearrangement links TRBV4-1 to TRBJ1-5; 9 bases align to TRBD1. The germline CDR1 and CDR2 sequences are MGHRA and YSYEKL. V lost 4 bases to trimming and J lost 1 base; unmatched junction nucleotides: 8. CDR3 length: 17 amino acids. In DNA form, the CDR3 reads TGCGCCAGCAGCCCTGGACAGGGGAAGGCGAGCAATCAGCCCCAGCATTTT. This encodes CASSPGQGKASNQPQHF.

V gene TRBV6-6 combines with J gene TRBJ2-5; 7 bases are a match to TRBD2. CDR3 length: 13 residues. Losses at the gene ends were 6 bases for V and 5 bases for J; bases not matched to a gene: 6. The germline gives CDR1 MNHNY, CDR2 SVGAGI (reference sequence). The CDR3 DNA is TGTGCCAGCAGCCCGACCGGGGGGGAGACCCAGTACTTC. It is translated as CASSPTGGETQYF.